This paragraph covers one T cell receptor beta chain sequence. At the DNA level, this CDR3 is encoded by other sequences in the same sample as well. This sample is part of a study of blood T cell repertoires in COVID-19. The overall study: COVID-19 samples collected from the United States, Italy and Spain covered acute and convalescent phases. The cDNA or gDNA used as material had been derived from T cells, B-cell-depleted T cells, or PBMCs.

The assay was immunoSEQ multiplex PCR, and TCRdb's table has in-frame clones only and misses some. The sample lists about 400,000 clones, roughly 90% occurring once. Participants were aged 18 to 89 years from more than 20 US areas. Clinical history as reported by participants underpinned cohort assignment. This CDR3 is 12 amino acids long. CDR1 and CDR2 from the germline V gene are GTSNPN and SVGIG (reference sequence). With 0 bases removed from V and 6 bases from J, the gap between germline ends came to 8 bases. Sequenced input: PBMCs or T cells enriched from blood (not recorded which). The receptor's source is a woman in her 40s with acute COVID-19. The V gene is TRBV30, the J gene TRBJ1-2; the D is unclear. CDR3 residues: CAWSVGGHGYTF. The CDR3 DNA reads as TGTGCCTGGAGTGTGGGAGGGCATGGCTACACCTTC.